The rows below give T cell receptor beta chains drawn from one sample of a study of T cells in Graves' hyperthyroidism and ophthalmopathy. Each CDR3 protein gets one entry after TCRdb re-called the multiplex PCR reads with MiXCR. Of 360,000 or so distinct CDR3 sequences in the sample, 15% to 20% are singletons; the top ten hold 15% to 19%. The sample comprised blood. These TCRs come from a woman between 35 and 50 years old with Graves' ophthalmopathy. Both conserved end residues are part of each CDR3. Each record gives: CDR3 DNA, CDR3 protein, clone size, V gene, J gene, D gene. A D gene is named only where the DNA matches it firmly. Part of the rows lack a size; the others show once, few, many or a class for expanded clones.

TGCAGTGCGATGTTAACAGGGGCTGGAGAGACCCAGTACTTC,CSAMLTGAGETQYF,many,TRBV20-1,TRBJ2-5,TRBD1
TGCGCCAGCAGTGAGGGCCCTTACACCGGGGAGCTGTTTTTT,CASSEGPYTGELFF,many,TRBV10-2,TRBJ2-2,.
TGTGCCAGCAGAGGACAGCACGCTCTACATGGCTACACCTTC,CASRGQHALHGYTF,few,TRBV12-3/TRBV12-4,TRBJ1-2,.
TGTGCCAGCAGTGTTCACCACCAGACAGCTGAAGGAAACACCATATATTTT,CASSVHHQTAEGNTIYF,many,TRBV25-1,TRBJ1-3,.
TGTGCCAGCAGACAACTAGCGGACTACGAGCAGTACTTC,CASRQLADYEQYF,many,TRBV6-2/TRBV6-3,TRBJ2-7,TRBD2
TGCAGTGGACTAGTTCAGGACGAGCAGTACTTC,CSGLVQDEQYF,.,TRBV20-1,TRBJ2-7,.
TGTGCCAGCAGAAATACCTACCGCGAGGGTGTAGCTTTCTTT,CASRNTYREGVAFF,.,TRBV6-1,TRBJ1-1,.
TGTGCCAGCGGCAGGGAGGGATTGGGACTGGGAACTGAAGCTTTCTTT,CASGREGLGLGTEAFF,.,TRBV6-1,TRBJ1-1,.
TGTGCCAGCAGTTTATACGGACAGCTATTCTATGGCTACACCTTC,CASSLYGQLFYGYTF,many,TRBV12-3/TRBV12-4,TRBJ1-2,.
TGTGCCAGCAGTTACTCCAACGGAGGCTACACCTTC,CASSYSNGGYTF,few,TRBV6-5,TRBJ1-2,.
TGTGCCAGCAGTTACCCCCGGGTGGGGACTACCCTCACCGGGGAGCTGTTTTTT,CASSYPRVGTTLTGELFF,many,TRBV6-2/TRBV6-3,TRBJ2-2,TRBD2
TGCAGTGCGCCACATATGGGGCAGGGCGACTATGGCTACACCTTC,CSAPHMGQGDYGYTF,many,TRBV20-1,TRBJ1-2,.
TGTGCCAGCAGTACGGGGCTTAATAATGGCTACACCTTC,CASSTGLNNGYTF,many,TRBV28,TRBJ1-2,.
TGTGCCACTACCTTGTATGGCAAGTACTACGAGCAGTACTTC,CATTLYGKYYEQYF,many,TRBV24-1,TRBJ2-7,.
TGCAGTGCTAGTTCGGGGGAGTACCAAGAGACCCAGTACTTC,CSASSGEYQETQYF,many,TRBV20-1,TRBJ2-5,.
TGCGCCAGCAGCCAAGATCCCGCAGGCTGGGGCGCAGATACGCAGTATTTT,CASSQDPAGWGADTQYF,many,TRBV4-3,TRBJ2-3,.
TGTGCCAGCAGCACCTCCAGGAATCAGCCCCAGCATTTT,CASSTSRNQPQHF,many,TRBV6-2/TRBV6-3,TRBJ1-5,.
TGCAGTGCTGCCCTCGCCAGCGGGTATTCTGGGGAGCAGTACTTC,CSAALASGYSGEQYF,.,TRBV20-1,TRBJ2-7,.
TGTGCCAGCAGTTACTTGAAGATCTCGGACGAGCAGTACTTC,CASSYLKISDEQYF,.,TRBV6-2/TRBV6-3,TRBJ2-7,.
TGTGCCAGCATCCACAGGGAGCAGCCCCAGCTTTTT,CASIHREQPQLF,many,TRBV12-3/TRBV12-4,TRBJ1-5,.
TGTGCCACCAGCAGCGGGTTAAACACTGAAGCTTTCTTT,CATSSGLNTEAFF,.,TRBV15,TRBJ1-1,.
TGTGCCAGCACACTACAGGGTGTTTACAATCAGCCCCAGCATTTT,CASTLQGVYNQPQHF,many,TRBV28,TRBJ1-5,.
TGCGCCAGCAGCCAAGAACTAGCGGGAGTAGTAGCGAACACCGGGGAGCTGTTTTTT,CASSQELAGVVANTGELFF,many,TRBV4-1,TRBJ2-2,TRBD2
TGTGCCAGCAGTGTTCAGGGGGCGGATACGCAGTATTTT,CASSVQGADTQYF,.,TRBV6-1,TRBJ2-3,TRBD1
TGTGCCAGTAGATGGGACAGGGGACGCAATCAGCCCCAGCATTTT,CASRWDRGRNQPQHF,many,TRBV19,TRBJ1-5,TRBD1
TGTGCCAGCAGCCGAGGGACAGAACGTTCACCCCTCCACTTT,CASSRGTERSPLHF,few,TRBV11-1,TRBJ1-6,TRBD1
TGTGCCATGCGACTCGTCGGCAGGGCCTCCTACGAGCAGTACTTC,CAMRLVGRASYEQYF,many,TRBV10-3,TRBJ2-7,.
TGCAGTGCTAGAGATTCGGACAGGGTCACTGAAGCTTTCTTT,CSARDSDRVTEAFF,many,TRBV20-1,TRBJ1-1,TRBD1
TGTGCCAGCACGCTACAGAAAGCGGGGGCCCTTCGGAATGAGCAGTTCTTC,CASTLQKAGALRNEQFF,many,TRBV6-1,TRBJ2-1,TRBD2
TGTGCCAGCAGCCCGACGGGACTCGACACCGGGGAGCTGTTTTTT,CASSPTGLDTGELFF,many,TRBV13,TRBJ2-2,.
TGTGCCAGCAGTTTAAGAGGGGTGTATAGTACCTACGAGCAGTACTTC,CASSLRGVYSTYEQYF,many,TRBV27,TRBJ2-7,.
TGTGCCAGTAGTCTGGGGACAGGGGGTTCCGGGGAGCTGTTTTTT,CASSLGTGGSGELFF,many,TRBV19,TRBJ2-2,TRBD1
TGTGCCAGCTGTACACCGGGACAGGGAGGGAATGGCTACACCTTC,CASCTPGQGGNGYTF,.,TRBV2,TRBJ1-2,TRBD1
TGTGCCAGCAGGGTCCTAGCGGGAGTGGAGACCCAGTACTTC,CASRVLAGVETQYF,many,TRBV27,TRBJ2-5,TRBD2
TGTGCTAGTGGAGGACAGACCGGCAATCAGCCCCAGCATTTT,CASGGQTGNQPQHF,many,TRBV12-5,TRBJ1-5,.
TGCAGTGCTAGGGGTCAGGGGGCCATTTCACCCCTCCACTTT,CSARGQGAISPLHF,many,TRBV20-1,TRBJ1-6,TRBD1
TGTGCCAGCATCCGGGACAGCGGCTACGAGCAGTACTTC,CASIRDSGYEQYF,many,TRBV28,TRBJ2-7,TRBD1
TGCAGTGCTACAGACAGGCCAGGCACTGAAGCTTTCTTT,CSATDRPGTEAFF,many,TRBV20-1,TRBJ1-1,.
TGTGCTAGTGGTTTCCGTGCGTGGACTAGCGTCACCAATGAGCAGTTCTTC,CASGFRAWTSVTNEQFF,many,TRBV12-5,TRBJ2-1,TRBD2
TGTGCCAGCAGGGAATCGACAGGGAATCAGCCCCAGCATTTT,CASRESTGNQPQHF,.,TRBV28,TRBJ1-5,TRBD1
TGTGCCACCAGTGATTCAGGGGCAGGTAACACTGAAGCTTTCTTT,CATSDSGAGNTEAFF,many,TRBV24-1,TRBJ1-1,.